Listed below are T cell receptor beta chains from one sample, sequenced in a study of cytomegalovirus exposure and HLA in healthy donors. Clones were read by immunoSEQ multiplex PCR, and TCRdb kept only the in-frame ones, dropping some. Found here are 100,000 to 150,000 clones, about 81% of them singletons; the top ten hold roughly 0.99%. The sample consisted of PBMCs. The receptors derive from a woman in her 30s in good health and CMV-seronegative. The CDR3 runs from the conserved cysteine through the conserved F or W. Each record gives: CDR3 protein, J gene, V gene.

CASSLKRGQGTYEQYF | TRBJ2-7 | TRBV5-6
CASSLTSGANTGELFF | TRBJ2-2 | TRBV7-2
CASSPQGSTYEQYF | TRBJ2-7 | TRBV28
CASSPPTGRLDTQYF | TRBJ2-3 | TRBV7-9
CASSPQGVGEAFF | TRBJ1-1 | TRBV13
CASSPLLYQETQYF | TRBJ2-5 | TRBV7-9
CASSSPTASYEQYF | TRBJ2-7 | TRBV6-6
CASSHATGTGSVGELFF | TRBJ2-2 | TRBV4-2
CASSLSLAGGPGEQFF | TRBJ2-1 | TRBV5-1
CATTGRGLAGGGGETQYF | TRBJ2-5 | TRBV15
CATSRTWGDPYEQYF | TRBJ2-7 | TRBV15
CASSSDPGQGYEQYF | NA | TRBV5-1
CASSLNNRGGEAFF | TRBJ1-1 | TRBV11-3